This section outlines one T cell receptor (beta chain) sequence together with its context. Its antigen is as yet unknown. Profiling relied on immunoSEQ multiplex PCR, and the TCRdb table lists in-frame clones only, not all of them. The data show some 74,000 clones, with about 85% seen just once and about 0.57% held by the top ten. The sample originates from a study of OX40 agonist ivuxolimab in advanced cancers. Findings of the study overall: Several nonresponders also turned out to have low normalized T-cell clonal expansion. In the expanded peripheral T cells, antigen specificity was never determined.

The CDR3 sequence is 15 residues long. J was trimmed by 5 bases and V by 5 bases; bases with no gene match: 10. Germline lookup yields CDR1 SGHAT and CDR2 FQNNGV. The chain is built from TRBV11-2 and TRBJ2-7, with TRBD1 matching over 9 bases. This clonotype was sampled from an adult with an advanced solid tumor such as melanoma, head and neck, liver or kidney cancer. This sample comprised CD4+ or CD8+ T cells sorted from blood, obtained in a trial of the OX40 agonist ivuxolimab. CDR3 loop: CASSKRRQGEHEQYF. The CDR3 region has the DNA TGTGCCAGCAGCAAACGAAGACAGGGGGAACACGAGCAGTACTTC. Complete variable domain (other parts from reference TRBV11-2 and TRBJ2-7): EAGVAQSPRYKIIEKRQSVAFWCNPISGHATLYWYQQILGQGPKLLIQFQNNGVVDDSQLPKDRFSAERLKGVDSTLKIQPAKLEDSAVYLCASSKRRQGEHEQYFGPGTRLTVT.